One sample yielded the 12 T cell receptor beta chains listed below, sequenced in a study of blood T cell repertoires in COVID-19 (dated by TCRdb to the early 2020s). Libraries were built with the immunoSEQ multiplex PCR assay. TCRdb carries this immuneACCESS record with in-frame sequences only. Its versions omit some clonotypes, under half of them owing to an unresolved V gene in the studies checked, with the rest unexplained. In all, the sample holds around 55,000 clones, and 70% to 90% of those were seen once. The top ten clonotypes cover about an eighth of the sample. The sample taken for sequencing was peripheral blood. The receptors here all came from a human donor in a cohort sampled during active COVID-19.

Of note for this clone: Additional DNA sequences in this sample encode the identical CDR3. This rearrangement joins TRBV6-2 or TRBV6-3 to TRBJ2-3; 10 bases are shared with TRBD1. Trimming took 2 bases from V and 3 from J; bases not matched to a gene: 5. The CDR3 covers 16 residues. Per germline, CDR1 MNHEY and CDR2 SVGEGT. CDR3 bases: TGTGCCAGCAGTTACAGAGACAGGGGGCGAACAGATACGCAGTATTTT. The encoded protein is CASSYRDRGRTDTQYF.

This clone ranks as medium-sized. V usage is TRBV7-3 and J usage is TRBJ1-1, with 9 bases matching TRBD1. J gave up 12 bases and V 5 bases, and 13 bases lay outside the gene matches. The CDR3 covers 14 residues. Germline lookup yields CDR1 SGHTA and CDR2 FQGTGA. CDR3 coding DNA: TGTGCCAGCAGCCTTAATCCCGGGACAGGGTTCACTTTCTTT. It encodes CASSLNPGTGFTFF.

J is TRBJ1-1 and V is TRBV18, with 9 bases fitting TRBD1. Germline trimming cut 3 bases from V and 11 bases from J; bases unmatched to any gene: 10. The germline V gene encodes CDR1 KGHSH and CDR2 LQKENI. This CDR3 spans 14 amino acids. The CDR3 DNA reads TGTGCCAGCTCACCCCCGGGACAGGGAAGGCGCGCTTTCTTT. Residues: CASSPPGQGRRAFF.

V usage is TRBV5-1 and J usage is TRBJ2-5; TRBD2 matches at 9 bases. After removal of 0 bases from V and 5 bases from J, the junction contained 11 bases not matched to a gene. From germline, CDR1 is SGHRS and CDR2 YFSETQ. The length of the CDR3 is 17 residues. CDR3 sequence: CASSLASTSGGRETQYF. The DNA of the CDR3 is TGCGCCAGCAGCTTGGCCTCGACTAGCGGTGGGCGGGAGACCCAGTACTTC. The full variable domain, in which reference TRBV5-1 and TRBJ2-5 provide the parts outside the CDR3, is KAGVTQTPRYLIKTRGQQVTLSCSPISGHRSVSWYQQTPGQGLQFLFEYFSETQRNKGNFPGRFSGRQFSNSRSEMNVSTLELGDSALYLCASSLASTSGGRETQYFGPGTRLLVL.

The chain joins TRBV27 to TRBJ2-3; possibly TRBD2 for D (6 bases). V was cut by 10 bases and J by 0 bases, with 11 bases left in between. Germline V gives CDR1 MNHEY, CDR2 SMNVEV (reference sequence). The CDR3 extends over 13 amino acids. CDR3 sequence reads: CATRGYSTDTQYF. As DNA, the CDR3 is TGTGCCACCCGGGGGTACAGCACAGATACGCAGTATTTT.

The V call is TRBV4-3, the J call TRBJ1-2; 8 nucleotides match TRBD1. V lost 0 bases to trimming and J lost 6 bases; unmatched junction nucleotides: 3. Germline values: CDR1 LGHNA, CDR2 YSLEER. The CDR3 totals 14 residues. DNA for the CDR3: TGCGCCAGCAGCCAAGAAGACAGGGGAGATGGCTACACCTTC. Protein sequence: CASSQEDRGDGYTF.

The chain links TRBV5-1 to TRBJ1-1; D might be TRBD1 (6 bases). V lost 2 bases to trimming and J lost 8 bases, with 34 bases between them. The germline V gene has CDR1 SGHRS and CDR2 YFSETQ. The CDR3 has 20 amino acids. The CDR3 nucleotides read TGCGCCAGCAGCTTTGTAAGAGCCGGGCGGGGTGGCGGCGGGGGGCGAGAAGCTTTCTTT. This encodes CASSFVRAGRGGGGGREAFF.

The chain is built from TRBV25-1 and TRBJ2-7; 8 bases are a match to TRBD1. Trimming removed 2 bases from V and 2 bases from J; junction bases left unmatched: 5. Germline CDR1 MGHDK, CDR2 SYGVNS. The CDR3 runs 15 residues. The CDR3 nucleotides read TGTGCCAGCAGTGAAAGTGTGACAGGGGCCTACGAGCAGTACTTC. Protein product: CASSESVTGAYEQYF.

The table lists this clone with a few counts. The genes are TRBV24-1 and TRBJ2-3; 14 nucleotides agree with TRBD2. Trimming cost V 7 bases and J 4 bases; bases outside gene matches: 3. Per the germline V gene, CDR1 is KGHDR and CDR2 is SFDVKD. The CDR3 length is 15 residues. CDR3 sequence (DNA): TGTGCCACCAGCCCGACTAGCGGGAGGGCAGATACGCAGTATTTT. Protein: CATSPTSGRADTQYF.

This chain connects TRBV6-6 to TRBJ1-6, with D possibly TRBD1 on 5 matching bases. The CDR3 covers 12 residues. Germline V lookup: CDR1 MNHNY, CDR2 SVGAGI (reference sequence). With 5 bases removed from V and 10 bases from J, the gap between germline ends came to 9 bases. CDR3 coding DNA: TGTGCCAGCAGTGAGGAGGGGTCACCCCTCCACTTT. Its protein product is CASSEEGSPLHF.

The CDR3: CATSSSRGEDTEAFF. The CDR3 nucleotides read TGTGCCACCAGTTCATCCCGCGGGGAGGATACTGAAGCTTTCTTT. This chain uses TRBV15 with TRBJ1-1, with no clear D. The CDR3 runs to 15 residues. V lost 6 bases to trimming and J lost 5 bases, with 19 bases between them. Germline lookup yields CDR1 LNHNV and CDR2 YYDKDF (reference sequence).

CDR3 in DNA: TGTGCCAGCAGTTCGACAGAATTTAATGAAAAACTGTTTTTT. It translates to CASSSTEFNEKLFF. J is TRBJ1-4 and V is TRBV27; possibly TRBD1 for D (5 bases). The CDR3 is 14 amino acids. The V end was cut by 4 bases, the J end by 4 bases, with 10 bases between. CDR1 MNHEY and CDR2 SMNVEV come from the germline V gene (reference sequence).